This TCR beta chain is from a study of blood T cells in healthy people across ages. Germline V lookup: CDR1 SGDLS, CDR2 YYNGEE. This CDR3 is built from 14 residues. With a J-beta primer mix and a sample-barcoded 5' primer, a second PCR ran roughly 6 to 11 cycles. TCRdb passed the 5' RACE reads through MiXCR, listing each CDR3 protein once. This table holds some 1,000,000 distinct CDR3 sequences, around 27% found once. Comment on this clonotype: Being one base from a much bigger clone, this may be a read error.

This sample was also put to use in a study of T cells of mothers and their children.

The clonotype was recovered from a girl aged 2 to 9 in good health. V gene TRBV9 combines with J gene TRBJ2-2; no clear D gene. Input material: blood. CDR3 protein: CASSVGGNAGELFF. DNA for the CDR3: TGTGCCAGCAGCGTAGGTGGGAACGCCGGGGAGCTGTTTTTT.